Listed below are T cell receptor beta chains from one sample, sequenced in a study of cytomegalovirus exposure and HLA in healthy donors. The protocol was immunoSEQ multiplex PCR, while the TCRdb copy is restricted to in-frame clones and leaves out a portion. The sample holds approximately 150,000 clones; approximately 84% are singletons and the top ten take approximately 1.2%. Sequencing used PBMCs. These receptors all come from a man aged 45 to 65 in good health and CMV-seropositive. CDR3s include the opening cysteine and the closing phenylalanine or tryptophan. A D gene is named only where the DNA matches it firmly. A row's size may be missing; if present it is once, few, many or a size class.

v_call	cdr3_length	clone_size	j_call	d_call	cdr3_nt	cdr3_aa
TRBV4-1	15	NA	TRBJ2-7	TRBD1	TGCGCCAGCAGCCCACCGGGACAGGGTGGGTACGAGCAGTACTTC	CASSPPGQGGYEQYF
TRBV19	15	NA	TRBJ2-2	NA	TGTGCCAGTAGTATTACCAGGGTGAACACCGGGGAGCTGTTTTTT	CASSITRVNTGELFF
TRBV28	13	NA	TRBJ2-5	NA	TGTGCCAGCACCCTCCGGGGCCAAGAGACCCAGTACTTC	CASTLRGQETQYF
TRBV18	15	NA	TRBJ1-3	NA	TGTGCCAGCTCACAAACAGGGATTGGCGGAAACACCATATATTTT	CASSQTGIGGNTIYF
TRBV2	13	NA	TRBJ1-5	NA	TGTGCCAGCGTGGGGGGGTTTAATCAGCCCCAGCATTTT	CASVGGFNQPQHF
TRBV19	15	NA	TRBJ1-5	TRBD1	TGTGCCAGTAGTGATTCGACAGGGGCGGCTCAGCCCCAGCATTTT	CASSDSTGAAQPQHF
TRBV7-9	15	NA	TRBJ2-1	NA	TGTGCCAGCACCTCGACGGGGAGCTCCTACAATGAGCAGTTCTTC	CASTSTGSSYNEQFF
TRBV6-4	14	once	TRBJ2-1	NA	TGTGCCAGCAGTGTCGAGACAGGAACCAATGAGCAGTTCTTC	CASSVETGTNEQFF
TRBV4-1	20	NA	TRBJ1-2	NA	TGCGCCAGCAGCCAAGATCGTACTTTTGTTGCGGCGGAAGTTAACTATGGCTACACCTTC	CASSQDRTFVAAEVNYGYTF
TRBV10-3	16	NA	TRBJ2-1	NA	TGTGCCATCAGTGAGTCGACAGCCCAAATCTACAATGAGCAGTTCTTC	CAISESTAQIYNEQFF
TRBV5-4	15	NA	TRBJ2-3	TRBD2	TGTGCCAGCAGCTGGGTGGCTAGCGGGCGCGATACGCAGTATTTT	CASSWVASGRDTQYF
TRBV9	13	NA	TRBJ2-3	TRBD1	TGTGCCAGCAGGCCAGGGGGAGCAGATACGCAGTATTTT	CASRPGGADTQYF
TRBV2	13	once	TRBJ2-7	TRBD1	TGTGCCAGCACCGGGACAGGGGTTTACGAGCAGTACTTC	CASTGTGVYEQYF
TRBV25-1	12	few	TRBJ1-5	NA	TGTGCCAGCAGTGATGGGAGACAGCCCCAGCATTTT	CASSDGRQPQHF
TRBV4-1	18	NA	TRBJ2-1	NA	TGCGCCAGCAGCCAAGATCGAGAGGGATCGAGCTCCTACAATGAGCAGTTCTTC	CASSQDREGSSSYNEQFF
TRBV28	14	NA	TRBJ2-7	NA	TGTGCCAGCAGTTCTCCCGGACAAATCTACGAGCAGTACTTC	CASSSPGQIYEQYF
TRBV28	13	NA	TRBJ2-7	NA	TGTGCCAGCAGTCCCCCAGGGGCGGGTGAGCAGTACTTC	CASSPPGAGEQYF
TRBV11-2	15	NA	TRBJ2-5	TRBD2	TGTGCCAGCAGCTCCCGTGGGGGGGGCCAAGAGACCCAGTACTTC	CASSSRGGGQETQYF
TRBV6-5	15	NA	TRBJ2-6	TRBD1	TGTGCCAGCAGTTGGGACAGGGGTGGGGCCAACGTCCTGACTTTC	CASSWDRGGANVLTF
TRBV5-1	17	NA	TRBJ2-2	TRBD2	TGCGCCAGCAGCTTACTAGCGGGAGGGCCGGGCACCGGGGAGCTGTTTTTT	CASSLLAGGPGTGELFF
TRBV10-3	13	NA	TRBJ1-1	NA	TGTGCCATCAGTGTTGATTTTCTGGGGAGGGCTTTCTTT	CAISVDFLGRAFF
TRBV7-3	17	once	TRBJ2-5	TRBD2	TGTGCCAGCAGCTCAGGACTAGCTCACCAGTACCAAGAGACCCAGTACTTC	CASSSGLAHQYQETQYF
TRBV7-2	15	NA	TRBJ1-1	NA	TGTGCCAGCAGCTTATCCCGACACAGGGCCACTGAAGCTTTCTTT	CASSLSRHRATEAFF
TRBV6-5	15	few	TRBJ2-7	TRBD2	TGTGCCAGCAGTTACTCGAACCGGGGGGTAGACGAGCAGTACTTC	CASSYSNRGVDEQYF
TRBV2	14	NA	TRBJ2-7	NA	TGTGCCAGCAGTGCAAACTTCAATTCCTACGAGCAGTACTTC	CASSANFNSYEQYF
TRBV5-4	15	NA	TRBJ2-2	TRBD2	TGTGCCAGCAGCCTGACTAGCGGGAGTACCGGGGAGCTGTTTTTT	CASSLTSGSTGELFF
TRBV7-8	16	NA	TRBJ1-3	NA	TGTGCCAGCAGCTTAGGGCCGGGGACTCATGGAAACACCATATATTTT	CASSLGPGTHGNTIYF
TRBV7-6	16	few	TRBJ2-5	TRBD2	TGTGCCAGCAGCTCCCTCCGGGGGGACCCTCGGGAGACCCAGTACTTC	CASSSLRGDPRETQYF
TRBV9	14	NA	TRBJ2-7	NA	TGTGCCAGCTCCCCGGGGTCGACGGTCTACGAGCAGTACTTC	CASSPGSTVYEQYF
TRBV2	16	NA	TRBJ1-3	TRBD1	TGTGCCAGCAGTGGAAACGACAGGGGGCGTCGGTACACCATATATTTT	CASSGNDRGRRYTIYF